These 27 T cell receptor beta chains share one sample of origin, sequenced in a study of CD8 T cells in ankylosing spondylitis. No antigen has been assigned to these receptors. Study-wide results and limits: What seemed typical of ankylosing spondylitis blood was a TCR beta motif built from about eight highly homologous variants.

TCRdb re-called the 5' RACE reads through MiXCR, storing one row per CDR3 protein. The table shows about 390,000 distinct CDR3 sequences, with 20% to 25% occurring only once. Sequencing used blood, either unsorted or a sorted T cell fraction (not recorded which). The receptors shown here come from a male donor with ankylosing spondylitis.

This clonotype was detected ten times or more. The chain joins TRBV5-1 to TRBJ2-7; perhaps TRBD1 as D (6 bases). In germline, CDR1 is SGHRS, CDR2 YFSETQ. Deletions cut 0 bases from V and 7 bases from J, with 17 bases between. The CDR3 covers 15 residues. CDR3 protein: CASSLEGTNYEEQYF. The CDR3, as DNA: TGCGCCAGCAGCTTGGAAGGGACAAACTACGAAGAGCAGTACTTC.

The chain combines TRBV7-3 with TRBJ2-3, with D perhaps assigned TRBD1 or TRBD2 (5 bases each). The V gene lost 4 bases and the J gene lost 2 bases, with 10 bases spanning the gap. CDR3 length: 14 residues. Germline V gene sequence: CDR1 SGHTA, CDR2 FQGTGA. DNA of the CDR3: TGTGCCAGCAGCTCGGGGCGAGTCACAGATACGCAGTATTTT. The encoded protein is CASSSGRVTDTQYF.

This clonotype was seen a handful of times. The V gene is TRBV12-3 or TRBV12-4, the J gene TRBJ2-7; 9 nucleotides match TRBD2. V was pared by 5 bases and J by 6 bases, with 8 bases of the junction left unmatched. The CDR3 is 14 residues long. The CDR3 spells CASSTSGRWSEQYF. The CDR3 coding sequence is TGTGCCAGCAGTACCAGCGGGAGGTGGAGCGAGCAGTACTTC.

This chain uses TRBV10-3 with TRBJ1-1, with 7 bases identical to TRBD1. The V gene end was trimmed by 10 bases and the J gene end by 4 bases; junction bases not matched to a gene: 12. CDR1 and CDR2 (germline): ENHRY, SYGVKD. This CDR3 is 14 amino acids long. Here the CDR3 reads CASSKGARSTEAFF. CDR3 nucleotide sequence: TGTGCCAGCTCGAAGGGGGCGCGGTCCACTGAAGCTTTCTTT.

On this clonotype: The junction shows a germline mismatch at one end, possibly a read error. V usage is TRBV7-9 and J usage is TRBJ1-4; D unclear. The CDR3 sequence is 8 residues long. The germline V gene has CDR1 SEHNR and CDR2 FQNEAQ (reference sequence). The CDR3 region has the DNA TGTGCCAGCAGCCCACTTTGTTTT. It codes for CASSPLCF.

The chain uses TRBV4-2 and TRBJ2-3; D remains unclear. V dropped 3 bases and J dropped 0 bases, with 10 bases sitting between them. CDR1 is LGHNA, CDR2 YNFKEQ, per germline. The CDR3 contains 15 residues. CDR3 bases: TGTGCCAGCAGCCACCGACATCCTAGCACAGATACGCAGTATTTT. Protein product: CASSHRHPSTDTQYF.

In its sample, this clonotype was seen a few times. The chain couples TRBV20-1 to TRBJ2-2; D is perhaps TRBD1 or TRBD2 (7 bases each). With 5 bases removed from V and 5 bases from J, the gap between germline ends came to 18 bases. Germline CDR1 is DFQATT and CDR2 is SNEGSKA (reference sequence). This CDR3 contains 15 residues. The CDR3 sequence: CSAQRAGGGTGELFF. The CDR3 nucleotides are TGCAGTGCTCAGAGGGCAGGGGGAGGGACCGGGGAGCTGTTTTTT.

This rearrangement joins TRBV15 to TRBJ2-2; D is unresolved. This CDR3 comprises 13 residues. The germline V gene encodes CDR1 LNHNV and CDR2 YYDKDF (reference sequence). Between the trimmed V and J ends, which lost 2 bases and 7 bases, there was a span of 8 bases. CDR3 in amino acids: CATSRTLGGELFF. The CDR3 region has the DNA TGTGCCACCAGCAGAACTCTCGGCGGGGAGCTGTTTTTT.

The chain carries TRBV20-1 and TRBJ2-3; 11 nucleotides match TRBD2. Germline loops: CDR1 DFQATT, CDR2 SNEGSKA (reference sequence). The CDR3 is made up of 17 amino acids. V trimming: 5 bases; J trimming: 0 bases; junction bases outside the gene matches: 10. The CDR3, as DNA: TGCAGTGCTCTGCATTTTAGGACTAGCGGGAGCACAGATACGCAGTATTTT. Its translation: CSALHFRTSGSTDTQYF.

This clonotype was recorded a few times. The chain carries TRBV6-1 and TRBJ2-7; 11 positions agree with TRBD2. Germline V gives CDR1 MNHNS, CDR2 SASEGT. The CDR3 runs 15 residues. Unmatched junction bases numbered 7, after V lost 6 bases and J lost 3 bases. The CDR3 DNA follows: TGTGCCAGCAGGCGCGGGACTAGCGGCCTCTACGAGCAGTACTTC. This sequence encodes CASRRGTSGLYEQYF.

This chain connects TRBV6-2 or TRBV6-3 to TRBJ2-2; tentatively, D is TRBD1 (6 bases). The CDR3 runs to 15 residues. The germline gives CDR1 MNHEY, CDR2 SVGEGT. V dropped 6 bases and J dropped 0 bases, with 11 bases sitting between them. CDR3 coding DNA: TGTGCCAGCAGCTCAGGGGTTACGAACACCGGGGAGCTGTTTTTT. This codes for CASSSGVTNTGELFF.

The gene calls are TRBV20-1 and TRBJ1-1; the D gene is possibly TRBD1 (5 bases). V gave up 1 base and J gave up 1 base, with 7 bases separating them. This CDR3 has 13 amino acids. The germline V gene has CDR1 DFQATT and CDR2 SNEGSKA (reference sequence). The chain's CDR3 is CSARGGKNTEAFF. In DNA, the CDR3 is TGCAGTGCTAGAGGGGGCAAGAACACTGAAGCTTTCTTT.

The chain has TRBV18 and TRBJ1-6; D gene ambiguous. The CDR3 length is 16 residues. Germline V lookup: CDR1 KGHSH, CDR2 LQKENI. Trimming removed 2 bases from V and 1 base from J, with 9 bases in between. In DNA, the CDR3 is TGTGCCAGCTCACCATCGAGTAGTTCCTATAATTCACCCCTCCACTTT. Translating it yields CASSPSSSSYNSPLHF. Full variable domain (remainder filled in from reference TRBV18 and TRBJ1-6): NAGVMQNPRHLVRRRGQEARLRCSPMKGHSHVYWYRQLPEEGLKFMVYLQKENIIDESGMPKERFSAEFPKEGPSILRIQQVVRGDSAAYFCASSPSSSSYNSPLHFGNGTRLTVT.

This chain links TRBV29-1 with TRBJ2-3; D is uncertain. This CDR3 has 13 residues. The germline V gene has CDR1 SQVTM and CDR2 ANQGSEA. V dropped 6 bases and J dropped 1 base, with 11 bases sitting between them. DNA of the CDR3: TGCAGCGTGGTGAATGGGGGCACAGATACGCAGTATTTT. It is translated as CSVVNGGTDTQYF.

This CDR3 reads CASTGTGYYGNQPQHF. CDR3 DNA sequence: TGTGCCAGTACCGGTACGGGGTATTACGGCAATCAGCCCCAGCATTTT. This sequence joins TRBV19 and TRBJ1-5; no firm D call. The length of the CDR3 is 16 residues. The ends were cut back, 7 bases at V and 2 bases at J, with 18 bases in the middle. The V gene's germline CDR1 is LNHDA and CDR2 SQIVND (reference sequence).

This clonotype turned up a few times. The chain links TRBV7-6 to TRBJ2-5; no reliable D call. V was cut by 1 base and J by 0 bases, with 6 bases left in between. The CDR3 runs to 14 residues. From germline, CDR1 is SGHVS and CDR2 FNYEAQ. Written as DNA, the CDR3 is TGTGCCAGCAGCTTAGATCGGTACCAAGAGACCCAGTACTTC. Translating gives CASSLDRYQETQYF.

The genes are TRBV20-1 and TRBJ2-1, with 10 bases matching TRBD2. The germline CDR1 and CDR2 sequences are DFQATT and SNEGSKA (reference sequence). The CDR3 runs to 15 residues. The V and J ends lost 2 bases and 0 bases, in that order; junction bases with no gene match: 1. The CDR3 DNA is TGCAGTGCTAGATCTAGCGGGAGCTCCTACAATGAGCAGTTCTTC. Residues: CSARSSGSSYNEQFF.

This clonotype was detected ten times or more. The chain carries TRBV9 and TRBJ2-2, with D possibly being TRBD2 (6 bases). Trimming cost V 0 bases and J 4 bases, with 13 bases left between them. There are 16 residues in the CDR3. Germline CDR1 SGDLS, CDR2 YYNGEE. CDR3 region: CASSVVPLGGTGELFF. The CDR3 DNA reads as TGTGCCAGCAGCGTAGTCCCCCTGGGGGGCACCGGGGAGCTGTTTTTT.

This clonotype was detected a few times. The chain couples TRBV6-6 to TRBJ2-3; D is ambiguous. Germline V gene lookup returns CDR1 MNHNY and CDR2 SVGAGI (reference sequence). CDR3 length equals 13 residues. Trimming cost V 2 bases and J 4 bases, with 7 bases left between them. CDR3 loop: CASSYLGPDTQYF. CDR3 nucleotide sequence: TGTGCCAGCAGTTACCTCGGCCCAGATACGCAGTATTTT.

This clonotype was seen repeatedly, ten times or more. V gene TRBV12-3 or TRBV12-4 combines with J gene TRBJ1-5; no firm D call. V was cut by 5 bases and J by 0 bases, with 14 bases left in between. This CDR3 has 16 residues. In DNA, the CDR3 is TGTGCCAGCAGTCCTACGGAGGCTTATAGCAATCAGCCCCAGCATTTT. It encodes CASSPTEAYSNQPQHF.

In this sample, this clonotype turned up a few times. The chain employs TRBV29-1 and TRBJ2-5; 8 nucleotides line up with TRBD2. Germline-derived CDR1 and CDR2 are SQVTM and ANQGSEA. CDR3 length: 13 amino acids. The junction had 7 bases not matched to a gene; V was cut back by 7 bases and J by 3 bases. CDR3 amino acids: CSGAGGPKETQYF. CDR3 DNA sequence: TGCAGCGGTGCGGGAGGCCCGAAAGAGACCCAGTACTTC.

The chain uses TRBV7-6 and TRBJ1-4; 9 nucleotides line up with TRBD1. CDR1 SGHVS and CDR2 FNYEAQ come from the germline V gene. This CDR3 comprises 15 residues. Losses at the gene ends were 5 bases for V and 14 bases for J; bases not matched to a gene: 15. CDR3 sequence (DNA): TGTGCCAGCAGCCCCACGGGACAGGGCTTAAACGTTCTGTTTTTT. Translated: CASSPTGQGLNVLFF.

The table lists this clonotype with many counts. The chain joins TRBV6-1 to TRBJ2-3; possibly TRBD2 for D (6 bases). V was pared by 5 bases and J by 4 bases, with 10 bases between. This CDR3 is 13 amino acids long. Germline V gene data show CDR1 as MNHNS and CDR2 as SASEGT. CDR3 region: CASSRAGPDTQYF. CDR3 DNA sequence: TGTGCCAGCAGTCGCGCGGGGCCAGATACGCAGTATTTT.

This CDR3 is CASSIARGAQHF. The CDR3 coding sequence is TGTGCCAGTAGTATCGCCCGGGGGGCCCAGCATTTT. V gene TRBV19 combines with J gene TRBJ1-5; a weak D match, TRBD1 (5 bases). CDR3 length equals 12 residues. CDR1 is LNHDA, CDR2 SQIVND, per germline (reference sequence). V gave up 3 bases and J gave up 11 bases, with 11 bases separating them.

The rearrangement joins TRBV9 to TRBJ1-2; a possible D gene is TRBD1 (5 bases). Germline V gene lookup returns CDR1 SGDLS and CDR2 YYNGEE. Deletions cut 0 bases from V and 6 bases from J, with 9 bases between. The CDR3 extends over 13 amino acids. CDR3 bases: TGTGCCAGCAGCGTAGACCAGGGCAATGGCTACACCTTC. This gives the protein CASSVDQGNGYTF.

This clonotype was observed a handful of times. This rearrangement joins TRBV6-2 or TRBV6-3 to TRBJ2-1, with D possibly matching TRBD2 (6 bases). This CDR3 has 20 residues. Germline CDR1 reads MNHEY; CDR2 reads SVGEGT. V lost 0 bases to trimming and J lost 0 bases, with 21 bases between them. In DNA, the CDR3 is TGTGCCAGCAGTTACTCGAAGGCGATAGCGGAGTTTAGCTCCTACAATGAGCAGTTCTTC. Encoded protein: CASSYSKAIAEFSSYNEQFF.

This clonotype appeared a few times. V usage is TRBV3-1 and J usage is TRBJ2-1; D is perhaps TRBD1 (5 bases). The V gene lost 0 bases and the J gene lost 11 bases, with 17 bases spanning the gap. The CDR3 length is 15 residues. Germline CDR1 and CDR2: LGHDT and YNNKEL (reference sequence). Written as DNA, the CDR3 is TGTGCCAGCAGCCAAGAAAGGGGCGACAGACGGCAGCAGTTCTTC. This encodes CASSQERGDRRQQFF.